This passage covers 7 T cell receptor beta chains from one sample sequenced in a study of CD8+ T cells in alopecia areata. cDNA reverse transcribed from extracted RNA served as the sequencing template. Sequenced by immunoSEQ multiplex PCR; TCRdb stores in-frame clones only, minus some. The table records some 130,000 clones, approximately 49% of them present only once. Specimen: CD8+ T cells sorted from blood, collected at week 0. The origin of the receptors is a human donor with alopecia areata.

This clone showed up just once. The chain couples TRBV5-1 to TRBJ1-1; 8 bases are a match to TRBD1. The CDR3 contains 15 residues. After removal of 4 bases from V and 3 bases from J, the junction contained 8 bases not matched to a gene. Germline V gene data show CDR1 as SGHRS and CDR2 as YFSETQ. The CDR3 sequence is CASSTRQGRDTEAFF. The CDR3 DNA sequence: TGCGCCAGCAGCACGCGACAGGGGAGGGACACTGAAGCTTTCTTT.

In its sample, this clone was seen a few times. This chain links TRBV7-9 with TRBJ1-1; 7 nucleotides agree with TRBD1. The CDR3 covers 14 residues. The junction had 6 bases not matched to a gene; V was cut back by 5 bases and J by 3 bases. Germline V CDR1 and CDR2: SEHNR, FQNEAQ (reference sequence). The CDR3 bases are TGTGCCAGCAGCCATACCGACAGGGACACTGAAGCTTTCTTT. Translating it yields CASSHTDRDTEAFF.

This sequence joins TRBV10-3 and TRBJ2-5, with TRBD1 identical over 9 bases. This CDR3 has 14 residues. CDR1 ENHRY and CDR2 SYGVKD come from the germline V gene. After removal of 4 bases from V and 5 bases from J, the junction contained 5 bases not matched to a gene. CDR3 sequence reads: CAISGTGERETQYF. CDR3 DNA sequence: TGTGCCATCAGTGGGACAGGGGAACGGGAGACCCAGTACTTC.

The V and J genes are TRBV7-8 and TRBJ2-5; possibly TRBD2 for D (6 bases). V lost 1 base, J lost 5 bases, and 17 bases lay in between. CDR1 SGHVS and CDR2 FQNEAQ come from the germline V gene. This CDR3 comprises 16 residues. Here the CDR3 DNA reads TGTGCCAGCAGCTTAGTGGTGACTAGGCATCTCGAGACCCAGTACTTC. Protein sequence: CASSLVVTRHLETQYF.

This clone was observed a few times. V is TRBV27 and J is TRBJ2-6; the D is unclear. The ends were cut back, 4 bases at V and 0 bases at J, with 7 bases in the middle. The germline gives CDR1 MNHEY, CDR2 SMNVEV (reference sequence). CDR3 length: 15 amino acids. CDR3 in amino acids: CASSWGLSGANVLTF. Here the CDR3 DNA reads TGTGCCAGCAGTTGGGGTCTCTCTGGGGCCAACGTCCTGACTTTC.

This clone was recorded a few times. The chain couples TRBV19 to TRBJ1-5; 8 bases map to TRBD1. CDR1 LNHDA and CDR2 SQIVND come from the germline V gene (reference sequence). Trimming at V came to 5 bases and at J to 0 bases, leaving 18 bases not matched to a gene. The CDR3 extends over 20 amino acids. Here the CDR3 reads CASSQEPGQVGVYSNQPQHF. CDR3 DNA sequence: TGTGCCAGTAGTCAAGAGCCGGGACAGGTAGGGGTTTATAGCAATCAGCCCCAGCATTTT.

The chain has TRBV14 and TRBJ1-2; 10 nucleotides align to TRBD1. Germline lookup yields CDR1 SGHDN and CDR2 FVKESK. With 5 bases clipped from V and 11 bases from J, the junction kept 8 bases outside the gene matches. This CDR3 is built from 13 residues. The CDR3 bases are TGTGCCAGCAGCACCCGGGACAGGGGTGTGTACACCTTC. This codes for CASSTRDRGVYTF.